This TCR beta chain is drawn from a study of cytotoxic CD8 clonotypes in ibrutinib-treated CLL. Study results and limitations: Clonality increased at ibrutinib response and stayed stable in sustained remission. At progression, however, it fell back toward baseline. Researchers report that baseline clonality outpaced age-matched healthy donors and tracked circulating CD8+ T-cell counts.

Sequencing was performed with immunoSEQ multiplex PCR; in TCRdb, only in-frame clones are kept and a portion is missing. The sample lists some 26,000 clones, roughly 85% seen once, with approximately 8.1% in the top ten. This clone was observed a few times. Its antigen is unidentified. The sequenced sample was PBMCs, obtained after 24 months of ibrutinib treatment. The TCR was taken from a human donor with chronic lymphocytic leukemia.

The CDR3: CSAATEAEQYF. Here the CDR3 DNA reads TGCAGTGCCGCTACTGAAGCCGAGCAGTACTTC. The V and J genes are TRBV20-1 and TRBJ2-7; D is ambiguous. The V and J ends lost 6 bases and 6 bases respectively, with 12 bases between them. The germline gives CDR1 DFQATT, CDR2 SNEGSKA (reference sequence). The CDR3 is 11 amino acids.